The 10 T cell receptor beta chains below all came from one sample that was sequenced in a study of OX40 agonist ivuxolimab in advanced cancers. Generated by immunoSEQ multiplex PCR, the TCRdb table keeps only in-frame clones and is missing some. The table lists some 65,000 clones, around 85% of them singletons, with roughly 4% in the top ten. The sample consisted of CD4+ or CD8+ T cells sorted from blood, taken in a trial of the OX40 agonist ivuxolimab. These TCRs come from an adult with an advanced solid tumor such as melanoma, head and neck, liver or kidney cancer.

The rearrangement joins TRBV6-5 to TRBJ2-5; 7 nucleotides align to TRBD1. Germline CDR1 MNHEY, CDR2 SVGAGI. J lost 5 bases, V lost 3 bases, and 3 bases had no gene match. The CDR3 has 13 residues. The CDR3, as DNA: TGTGCCAGCAGTTATGCGGACAGGGAGACCCAGTACTTC. It codes for CASSYADRETQYF.

The chain carries TRBV7-9 and TRBJ1-5; 12 positions agree with TRBD1. The CDR3 has 16 residues. Germline V gene lookup returns CDR1 SEHNR and CDR2 FQNEAQ (reference sequence). The V gene end was trimmed by 5 bases and the J gene end by 7 bases; junction bases not matched to a gene: 9. Here the CDR3 reads CASSQGDRGRPQPQHF. DNA for the CDR3: TGTGCCAGCAGCCAAGGGGACAGGGGGCGCCCCCAGCCCCAGCATTTT. The entire variable domain, with the rest obtained from reference TRBV7-9 and TRBJ1-5, is as follows: DTGVSQNPRHKITKRGQNVTFRCDPISEHNRLYWYRQTLGQGPEFLTYFQNEAQLEKSRLLSDRFSAERPKGSFSTLEIQRTEQGDSAMYLCASSQGDRGRPQPQHFGDGTRLSIL.

CDR3 region: CASSLERMGTEAFF. DNA for the CDR3: TGTGCCAGCAGCTTGGAACGGATGGGTACTGAAGCTTTCTTT. V gene TRBV5-4 combines with J gene TRBJ1-1; D is undetermined. Per germline, CDR1 SGHNT and CDR2 YYREEE (reference sequence). The V gene lost 0 bases and the J gene lost 5 bases, with 11 bases spanning the gap. This CDR3 has 14 residues.

The genes are TRBV5-4 and TRBJ2-5; TRBD2 agrees at 8 bases. The J segment lost 5 bases and the V segment lost 5 bases, leaving 11 bases of the junction unmatched. CDR3 length: 15 residues. Germline CDR1 and CDR2: SGHNT and YYREEE (reference sequence). CDR3 coding DNA: TGTGCCAGCAGTTCCAGAGCGGGAGCGGGGGAGACCCAGTACTTC. Protein sequence: CASSSRAGAGETQYF.

The chain recombines TRBV11-3 with TRBJ2-7, with D unclear. The germline V gene encodes CDR1 SGHNT and CDR2 YENEEA. V gave up 5 bases and J gave up 0 bases, with 11 bases separating them. This CDR3 region has 14 residues. CDR3 region: CASSKGHSSYEQYF. In DNA form, the CDR3 reads TGTGCCAGCAGCAAAGGGCACAGCTCCTACGAGCAGTACTTC. The full variable domain, in which reference TRBV11-3 and TRBJ2-7 provide the parts outside the CDR3, is EAGVVQSPRYKIIEKKQPVAFWCNPISGHNTLYWYLQNLGQGPELLIRYENEEAVDDSQLPKDRFSAERLKGVDSTLKIQPAELGDSAVYLCASSKGHSSYEQYFGPGTRLTVT.

This chain joins TRBV19 and TRBJ2-1; 8 bases line up with TRBD2. V was pared by 3 bases and J by 5 bases, with 6 bases of the junction left unmatched. The length of the CDR3 is 15 residues. Germline V gene sequence: CDR1 LNHDA, CDR2 SQIVND (reference sequence). The CDR3 DNA is TGTGCCAGTAGTATCCTAGCGGGTGGTGACAATGAGCAGTTCTTC. It yields the protein CASSILAGGDNEQFF. The full variable domain, with the rest looked up from reference TRBV19 and TRBJ2-1, is DGGITQSPKYLFRKEGQNVTLSCEQNLNHDAMYWYRQDPGQGLRLIYYSQIVNDFQKGDIAEGYSVSREKKESFPLTVTSAQKNPTAFYLCASSILAGGDNEQFFGPGTRLTVL.

This chain links TRBV6-6 with TRBJ1-3; TRBD1 agrees at 9 bases. Germline V gene data show CDR1 as MNHNY and CDR2 as SVGAGI (reference sequence). The CDR3 has 16 amino acids. Unmatched junction bases numbered 5, after V lost 2 bases and J lost 3 bases. This chain's CDR3 is CASSYVQGAGGNTIYF. As DNA, the CDR3 is TGTGCCAGCAGTTACGTACAGGGGGCGGGTGGAAACACCATATATTTT.

The chain employs TRBV2 and TRBJ2-4; 10 nucleotides align to TRBD2. The germline CDR1 and CDR2 sequences are SNHLY and FYNNEI. CDR3 length equals 13 residues. The V gene end was trimmed by 3 bases and the J gene end by 12 bases; junction bases not matched to a gene: 5. DNA for the CDR3: TGTGCCAGCAGTGATGGGCTAGCGGGAGCTCAGTACTTC. Translation: CASSDGLAGAQYF.

The chain links TRBV2 to TRBJ2-7; 7 bases align to TRBD1. CDR1 is SNHLY, CDR2 FYNNEI, per germline. The trim removed 7 bases at V and 0 bases at J, leaving 3 bases unmatched. The CDR3 consists of 13 residues. DNA for the CDR3: TGTGCCAGCACCTGGACAGGCTCCTACGAGCAGTACTTC. Encoded protein: CASTWTGSYEQYF.

Turning to this clone: In the same sample, other DNA sequences code for this CDR3. The chain employs TRBV5-1 and TRBJ2-2; 9 nucleotides align to TRBD1. Trimming removed 0 bases from V and 6 bases from J; junction bases left unmatched: 3. The germline V gene encodes CDR1 SGHRS and CDR2 YFSETQ. The CDR3 is 15 amino acids. The CDR3 DNA is TGCGCCAGCAGCTTGGGACAGGGGGTACCCGGGGAGCTGTTTTTT. Translation: CASSLGQGVPGELFF.